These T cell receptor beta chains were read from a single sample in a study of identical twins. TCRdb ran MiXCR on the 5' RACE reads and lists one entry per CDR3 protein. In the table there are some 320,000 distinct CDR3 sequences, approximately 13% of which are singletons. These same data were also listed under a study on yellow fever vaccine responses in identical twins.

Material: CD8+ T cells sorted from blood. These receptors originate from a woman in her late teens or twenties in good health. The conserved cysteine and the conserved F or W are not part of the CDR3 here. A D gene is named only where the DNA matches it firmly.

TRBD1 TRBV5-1 ASTPTTGTVYNEQF
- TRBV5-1 ASTTGAGYEQY
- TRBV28 ASRRLYEQY
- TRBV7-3 ASSLSVSTSYNEQF
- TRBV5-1 ASSSGPISYNEQF
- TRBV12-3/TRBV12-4 ASSLRPSGTDTQY
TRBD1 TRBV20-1 SALTGEKYEQY
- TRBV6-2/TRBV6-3 ASNLGMNTEAF
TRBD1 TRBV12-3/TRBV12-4 ASKGLRDSYEQY
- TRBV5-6 ASTTQGSYNEQF
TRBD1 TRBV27 ASSSPGQGTDTQY
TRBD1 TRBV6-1 ATTGGPNYGYT
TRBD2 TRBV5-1 ASSGTSGLSGELF
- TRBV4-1 ASSQKKLYEQF
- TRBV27 ASSLGKPTVKYNEQF
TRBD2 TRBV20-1 SARSLTSGRGETQY
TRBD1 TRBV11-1 ASSHRTQFRQGNRYEQY
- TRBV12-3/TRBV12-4 ASSLEQGPNQPQH
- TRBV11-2 ASSLYTSPPTSTDTQY
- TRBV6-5 ASSDSYNEQF
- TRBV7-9 ASSLGGPGHTYEQY
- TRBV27 ASSFVGGEQF
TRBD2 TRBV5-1 ASSLKPGLEGNEQF
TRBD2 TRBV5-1 ASSLLAGSDTGELF
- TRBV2 ATRTAVYNEQF
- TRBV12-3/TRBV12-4 ASSRGGSSSGANVLT
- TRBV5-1 ASSLVVTDAYNEQF
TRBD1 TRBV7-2 ASSLWTGGFETQY
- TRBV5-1 ASSPTVPSSYNEQF
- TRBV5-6 ASSLSIYEQY
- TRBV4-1 ASSRGPLNTEAF
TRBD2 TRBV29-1 SVEGLAESYNEQF
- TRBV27 ASSLVGGDTEAF
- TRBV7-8 ASSSHTSNEQF
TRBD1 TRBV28 ASTGEDRTPYEQY
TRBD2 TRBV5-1 ASSPIVGLAGGETQY
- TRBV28 ASTLVGGELF
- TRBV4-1 ASSQGGMKTQY
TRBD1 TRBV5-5 ASSFWGTGPYNEQF
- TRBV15 ATSRGRKWGGYT
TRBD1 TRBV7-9 ASSPPGTGATEAF